This T cell receptor beta chain was observed in a study of T cells in tumors after PD-1 blockade (dated by TCRdb to about 2019). Background on the whole study: Patients with prior checkpoint blockade, systemic immunosuppressant use, or recent radiotherapy or other anti-cancer therapy within 4 weeks were excluded. Patients were treated with either pembrolizumab 200 mg every 3 weeks or cemiplimab 350 mg every 2 weeks. Some patients also continued taking vismodegib 150 mg daily during anti-PD-1 treatment. On average, peripheral blood samples yielded under 40,000 unique clonotypes and about 110,000 TCR templates (range roughly 22,000-280,000). Paired single-cell RNA and TCR sequencing was done in the study on site-matched tumors from patients with BCC or SCC, both before and after anti-PD-1 therapy. To compare blood and tumor clonotypes, bulk TCR sequencing was performed on approximately ten peripheral blood samples from roughly 5 patients. RECIST version 1.1 was used to evaluate clinical response. Overall study outcomes, separate from this receptor: About 41% of tumor TCR clonotypes were found in blood, and some novel exhausted tumor clones appeared in pre-treatment blood, suggesting peripheral recruitment. The source of novel T cell clones was not identified and could include lymphoid organs or rare unexpanded clones within the tumor or its periphery.

The time point label corresponds to: after anti-PD-1 therapy. For bulk TCRbeta sequencing, genomic DNA was extracted from tumor biopsies or peripheral blood, and input amounts ranged from roughly 616 ng to 6,004 ng. All patients had histologically proven advanced or metastatic basal or squamous cell carcinoma and were poor candidates for surgical resection. The basal cell carcinoma cohort comprised more than 10 patients, of whom roughly eight had bulk tumor TCR sequencing. Deep TCRbeta sequencing was performed with the immunoSEQ platform. Processing in the source paper ran as follows. Only productive rearrangements were exported from the immunoSEQ Analyzer for downstream analysis. T cell phenotypes were assigned to bulk TCRbeta clonotypes by matching the clonotypes to single-cell RNA+TCR-seq clones that had the same TCRbeta sequence. Tumor enrichment of a clone was calculated by dividing the clone's tumor frequency by the clone's PBMC frequency, both taken from bulk TCR sequencing. GLIPH was used to group TCRs into specificity groups, clusters of distinct TCRs likely recognizing common antigens via shared CDR3 motifs. The table comes from immuneACCESS by way of TCRdb, which keeps in-frame sequences with V and J called. Part of the clones is missing from these tables; in studies checked, under half for an unresolved V gene and the rest for unknown reasons. Clone size and the V and J calls come from that table; the DNA yielded D and trimming. Within this sample are roughly 14,000 clones, with roughly 82% of them counted one time only. Clones ranked in the top ten supply 22% of the sample.

As encoded in the germline V gene, CDR1 is SGHRS while CDR2 is YFSETQ. V is shortened by 0 bases, J by 6 bases, and the region joining them spans 12 bases. There are 14 amino acids in the CDR3, from cysteine to phenylalanine inclusive. Only the CDR3 region is kept as DNA, spanning 42 bases read in frame from base 1. Concerning this clone: Its antigen is not yet known. Per-base qualities were not stored, and no clone one base away is much larger.

This receptor was obtained from a human donor with basal cell carcinoma. The sequencing here drew on PBMCs, taken after anti-PD-1 treatment. The sequence joins TRBV5-1 to TRBJ2-5; a tentative D call is TRBD2 (6 bases match). The CDR3 sequence is CASSLDGGMKTQYF. The sequence in DNA is TGCGCCAGCAGCTTGGATGGAGGGATGAAGACCCAGTACTTC.